Listed here is a single T cell receptor (beta chain). The data were taken from a study of PD-L1 blockade in urothelial cancer. Looking at the study overall: About 85% of the roughly 30 patients were males with bladder-origin urothelial cancer.

V gave up 3 bases and J gave up 5 bases, with 17 bases separating them. CDR3 length: 16 amino acids. Looked up from germline, CDR1 is SGDLS and CDR2 is YYNGEE. The time point here: pretreatment peripheral blood. Here immunoSEQ multiplex PCR was the method, and the copy in TCRdb shows in-frame clones only, minus some. The sample lists 70,000 to 90,000 clones, 85% to 90% occurring once. The J gene is TRBJ2-2, the V gene TRBV9, with D perhaps TRBD1 (7 bases). This specimen was PBMCs, taken around atezolizumab (anti-PD-L1) treatment. This TCR was sampled from a man aged 60 to 69 with urothelial cancer. In DNA, the CDR3 is TGTGCCAGCAGCGACGACAGGGTCGGGGGAACCGGGGAGCTGTTTTTT. Its translation is CASSDDRVGGTGELFF.